This T cell receptor (beta chain) was recorded in a study of blood T cell repertoires in COVID-19. Whole-study context: Acute and convalescent COVID-19 samples came from the United States, Italy and Spain.

Source study methods: Amplification of reference gene primers provided the estimated nucleated cell counts. The table came from immunoSEQ multiplex PCR; TCRdb's copy has only in-frame clones and leaves some out. V, J and clone size reflect that table, while D and trimming were determined from the DNA. The sample shows a few hundred thousand clones, 65% to 90% of them seen only once. The CDR3 has 14 residues. Trimming removed 2 bases from V and 5 bases from J; junction bases left unmatched: 4. Germline assignment: CDR1 SGHNT and CDR2 YENEEA. The chain has TRBV11-3 and TRBJ1-1; 8 nucleotides line up with TRBD1. Source material: PBMCs or T cells enriched from blood (not recorded which). This TCR came from a woman between 40 and 55 years old with acute COVID-19. In nucleotides, the CDR3 is TGTGCCAGCAGCTTAAACCAGGGGGCAACTGAAGCTTTCTTT. Encoded protein: CASSLNQGATEAFF.